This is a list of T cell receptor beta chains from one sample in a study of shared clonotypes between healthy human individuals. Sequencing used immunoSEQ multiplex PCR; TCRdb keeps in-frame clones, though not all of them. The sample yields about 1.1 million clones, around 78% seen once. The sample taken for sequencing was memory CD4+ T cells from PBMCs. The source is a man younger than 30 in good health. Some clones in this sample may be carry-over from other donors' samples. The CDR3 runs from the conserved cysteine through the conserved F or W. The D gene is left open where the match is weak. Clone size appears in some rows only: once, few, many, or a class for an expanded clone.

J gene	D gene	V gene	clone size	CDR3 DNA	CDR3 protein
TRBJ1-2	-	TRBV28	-	TGTGCCAGCAGTTACAGCCACTATGGCTACACCTTC	CASSYSHYGYTF
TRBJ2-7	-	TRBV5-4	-	TGTGCCAGCAGCTTGTTGGCCGGATCCCTCTACGAGCAGTACTTC	CASSLLAGSLYEQYF
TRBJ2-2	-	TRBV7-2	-	TGTGCCAGCAGCCTAGGAGCCGGGGAGCTGTTTTTT	CASSLGAGELFF
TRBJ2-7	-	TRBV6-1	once	TGTGCCAGCAGTGACCGCATAGCGGTAGCACCCCACGAGCAGTACTTC	CASSDRIAVAPHEQYF
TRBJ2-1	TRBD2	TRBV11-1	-	TGTGCCAGCAGCTTGGGGACTAGCGCCTACAATGAGCAGTTCTTC	CASSLGTSAYNEQFF
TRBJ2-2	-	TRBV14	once	TGTGCCAGCAGCCTTCAGAGGGTTTGGAACACCGGGGAGCTGTTTTTT	CASSLQRVWNTGELFF
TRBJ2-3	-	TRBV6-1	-	TGTGCCAGCAGTGATCATAGGGAACGGGGGGATACGCAGTATTTT	CASSDHRERGDTQYF
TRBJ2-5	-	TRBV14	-	TGTGCCAGCAGCCAAGAGATGGTTGAGACCCAGTACTTC	CASSQEMVETQYF
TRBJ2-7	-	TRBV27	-	TGTGCCAGCAGTTCCACCCAGTGGGCAGATGAGCAGTACTTC	CASSSTQWADEQYF
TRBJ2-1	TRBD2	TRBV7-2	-	TGTGCCAGCAGCGAACCGGGACTAACGTTCAATGAGCAGTTCTTC	CASSEPGLTFNEQFF
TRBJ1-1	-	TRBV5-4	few	TGTGCCAGCAGCTTGGCAAGGGGAGAGGACACTGAAGCTTTCTTT	CASSLARGEDTEAFF
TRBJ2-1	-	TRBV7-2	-	TGTGCCAGCAGCTCCCCACAGGGGAGGGCCTACAATGAGCAGTTCTTC	CASSSPQGRAYNEQFF
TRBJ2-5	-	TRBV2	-	TGTGCCAGCAGTTACCTCCCCCGGGAGACCCAGTACTTC	CASSYLPRETQYF
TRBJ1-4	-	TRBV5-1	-	TGCGCCAGCAGCTTGGGTGTGGCGACTAATGAAAAACTGTTTTTT	CASSLGVATNEKLFF
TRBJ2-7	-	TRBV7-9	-	TGTGCCAGCAGCTTCTCTAGTTACGAGCAGTACTTC	CASSFSSYEQYF
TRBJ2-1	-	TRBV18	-	TGTGCCAGCTCACCACCATTAGGAGGCCCCTACAATGAGCAGTTCTTC	CASSPPLGGPYNEQFF
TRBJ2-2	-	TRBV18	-	TGTGCCAGCTCATCGGACCAGCCCAGGAACACCGGGGAGCTGTTTTTT	CASSSDQPRNTGELFF
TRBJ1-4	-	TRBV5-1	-	TGCGCCAGCTCCGAGCCTCCAACTAATGAAAAACTGTTTTTT	CASSEPPTNEKLFF
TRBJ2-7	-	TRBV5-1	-	TGCGCCAGCAGCTTGGTAGGGGGGCCCCCTTCCTACGAGCAGTACTTC	CASSLVGGPPSYEQYF
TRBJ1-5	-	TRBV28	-	TGTGCCAGCAGTTTCTCCCCAGGGAAGGCAAATCAGCCCCAGCATTTT	CASSFSPGKANQPQHF
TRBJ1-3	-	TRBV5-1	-	TGCGCCAGCAGCTCACAGGGCTCTGGAAACACCATATATTTT	CASSSQGSGNTIYF
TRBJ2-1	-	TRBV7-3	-	TGTGCCAGCAGCTTAACGTCAGGGGGAGGCTCCTACAATGAGCAGTTCTTC	CASSLTSGGGSYNEQFF
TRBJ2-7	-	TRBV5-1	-	TGCGCCAGCAGCTTTTCTTATGGGGGGGCGTACGAGCAGTACTTC	CASSFSYGGAYEQYF
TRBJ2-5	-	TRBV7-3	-	TGTGCCAGCAGCTTAACCTCGTCGGAGACCCAGTACTTC	CASSLTSSETQYF
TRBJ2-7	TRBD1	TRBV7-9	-	TGTGCCAGCAGCGTATGGGGACAGGGGGGCGGCTACGAGCAGTACTTC	CASSVWGQGGGYEQYF
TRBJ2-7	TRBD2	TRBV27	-	TGTGCCAGCAGTTTGGGGGAGGGACCAAAGCAGTACTTC	CASSLGEGPKQYF
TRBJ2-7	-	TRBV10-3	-	TGTGCCATCAACGACGGGACAACTGACGAGCAGTACTTC	CAINDGTTDEQYF
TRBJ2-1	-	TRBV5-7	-	TGTGCCAGCAGCCTCGTGGCCAGCTCCTACAATGAGCAGTTCTTC	CASSLVASSYNEQFF
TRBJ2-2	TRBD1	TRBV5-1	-	TGCGCCAGCAGCCCGCGACAGGGTACCGGGGAGCTGTTTTTT	CASSPRQGTGELFF
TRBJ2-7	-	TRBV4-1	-	TGCGCCAGCAGCCCCACGCACGGAACCTACGAGCAGTACTTC	CASSPTHGTYEQYF
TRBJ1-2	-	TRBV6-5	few	TGTGCCAGCAGTATTGGGGGGATCAACTATGGCTACACCTTC	CASSIGGINYGYTF
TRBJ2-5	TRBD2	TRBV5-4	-	TGTGCCAGCAGCTTGGGGCCCGGGCTAGCGGGGGCCCAAGAGACCCAGTACTTC	CASSLGPGLAGAQETQYF
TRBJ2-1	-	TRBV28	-	TGTGCCAGCCGGCTTTCGGGGTTGGACAATGAGCAGTTCTTC	CASRLSGLDNEQFF
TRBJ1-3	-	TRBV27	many	TGTGCCAGCAGTGACAGGAGGGACACCATATATTTT	CASSDRRDTIYF
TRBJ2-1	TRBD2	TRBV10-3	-	TGTGCCATCAGTGACCCGGGACTAGCGGGAGGCTATGAGCAGTTCTTC	CAISDPGLAGGYEQFF
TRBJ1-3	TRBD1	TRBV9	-	TGTGCCAGCAGCTCCGGGGCCACAGGGGATGGAAACACCATATATTTT	CASSSGATGDGNTIYF
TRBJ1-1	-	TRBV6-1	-	TGTGCCAGCACTTCCAGGGGGAACACTGAAGCTTTCTTT	CASTSRGNTEAFF
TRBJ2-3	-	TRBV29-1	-	TGCAGCGTACAACTGGGCCGGGGGAGCACAGATACGCAGTATTTT	CSVQLGRGSTDTQYF
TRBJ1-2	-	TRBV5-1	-	TGCGCCAGCAGCTTGGATCCAGGTCTCTATGGCTACACCTTC	CASSLDPGLYGYTF
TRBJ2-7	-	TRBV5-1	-	TGCGCCAGCAGCTTACTTCCAGGCACCTACGAGCAGTACTTC	CASSLLPGTYEQYF
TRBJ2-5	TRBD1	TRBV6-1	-	TGTGCCAGCAGTGAAGCGCCGAGGGGGCGCGTCCAAGAGACCCAGTACTTC	CASSEAPRGRVQETQYF
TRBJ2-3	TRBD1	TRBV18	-	TGTGCCAGCTCACCATGGACAGGGTCCCATTCAGATACGCAGTATTTT	CASSPWTGSHSDTQYF
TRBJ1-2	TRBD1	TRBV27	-	TGTGCCAGCAGTTCCCGACAGGGGGCGATAGCTAACTATGGCTACACCTTC	CASSSRQGAIANYGYTF
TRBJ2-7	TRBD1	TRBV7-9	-	TGTGCCAGCAGCTGGGACAGGGCGGCCCGCGAGCAGTACTTC	CASSWDRAAREQYF
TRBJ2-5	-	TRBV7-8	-	TGTGCCAGCAGCTTAAGGCGGGGCCCCGGGGAGACCCAGTACTTC	CASSLRRGPGETQYF
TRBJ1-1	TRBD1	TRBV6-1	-	TGTGCCAGCAGCGACAGGGGCTATACCACTGAAGCTTTCTTT	CASSDRGYTTEAFF
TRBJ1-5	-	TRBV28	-	TGTGCCAGCAGTTTCAATCAGCCCCAGCATTTT	CASSFNQPQHF